What follows describes a single TCR beta chain. Its antigen target is currently unknown. The record has no base qualities; no much larger clone is one base away. The data stem from a study of cytomegalovirus exposure and HLA in healthy donors (dated by TCRdb to about 2017). Regarding the study in general: An earlier analysis of approximately 640 of the donors reported 250 to 350 Gb of sequence data and some 120 million unique TCR beta sequences from 150 million to 200 million T cells. An early release covering roughly 640 HLA-typed donors comprised roughly 300 gigabases of sequencing data and 85 million to 100 million unique TCR sequences. In a later genetic analysis, genome-wide SNP genotypes for about three fifths of the 666 donors were used, and that subset was treated as a discovery cohort. The genetic ancestry cluster associated with self-reported Caucasian donors included over 65% of the 300 to 450 genotyped donors. Every repertoire in the discovery cohort had been generated on one and the same sequencing platform. The study combined high-throughput TCR immunosequencing, statistical association of individual TCRs with disease status, and machine learning to predict cytomegalovirus infection status. A later analysis re-analyzed previously published TCR beta repertoires from 500 to 700 donors and added high-resolution HLA genotyping to study TCR occurrence patterns. A separate validation cohort of approximately 130 different subjects was used in addition to the approximately 640-subject first cohort. Among 350 to 400 genotyped donors of the cohort, an average of around 240,000 unique TCR beta nucleotide sequences were sequenced per donor, roughly 20% of them non-productive. In the later analysis, no new phenotypic data were used to find candidate immune exposures; instead, reliance was placed on TCR beta sequences and their occurrence across donors. An earlier analysis of 587 of the donors applied high-throughput TCR beta sequencing to assess whether each TCR beta V gene segment acted as functional or pseudogenic. Typing coverage differed by locus: A, B, C, DRB1 and DQB1 were typed in roughly 620-640 donors, DQA1 in 522, DPA1 in around 580, and DPB1 in around 490. HLA typing covered class I and class II loci at four-digit resolution. The study aimed to test whether signatures of past pathogen exposure could be identified by cataloging public T cell receptors. Donor age, sex, ethnicity and CMV serostatus were collected together with the repertoire data. Because of strong linkage in the cohort, roughly five DR-DQ haplotypes were treated as single units for association and clustering. The study profiled the T cell repertoires of hundreds of subjects by immunosequencing and related them to cytomegalovirus serostatus.

To prepare the library, the immunoSEQ multiplex PCR assay was applied. For the multiplex PCR, a mixture combining 60 forward primers for TCR Vbeta segments and 13 reverse primers for TCR Jbeta segments was used. The CDR3 region of rearranged TCR beta genes was amplified from genomic DNA with a multiplex PCR assay. On the Illumina HiSeq System, the amplified TCR beta libraries were sequenced as 87-base-pair reads. Under the source paper's analysis protocol: Across the roughly 700 repertoires, a later analysis counted 78 million or so unique TCR beta chains, 9.5 million to 12 million of which were shared by at least two donors. Raw reads were error-corrected and collapsed into unique sequences by a nearest-neighbor algorithm in which closely related sequences were merged to remove PCR and sequencing errors. V, D and J gene segments were assigned by aligning CDR3 sequences to IMGT reference sequences. For a sequence to be retained, a match of at least six nucleotides to both a V gene segment and a J gene segment was required. A rearrangement counted as productive if the CDR3 had no stop codons and remained in frame with V and J, and every other rearrangement counted as non-productive. Following IMGT convention, CDR3 was defined as the stretch from the second conserved V-encoded cysteine to the conserved J-encoded phenylalanine. The earlier analysis of 550 to 650 of the donors excluded any sequence lacking an unambiguous match to a single V gene segment. An earlier analysis of around 600 of the donors classified V segments as functional when productive rearrangements were above 56.7% and as segregating when the standard deviation between donors was above 5%. A statistical classification framework was developed to diagnose cytomegalovirus status using the catalog of TCR beta chain sequences. V and J gene assignment, in a later analysis, came from comparing TCR nucleotide sequences with IMGT/GENE-DB human TR gene sequences. In a later analysis, CDR3 sequences and most-parsimonious VDJ recombination scenarios were assigned using the TCRdist pipeline. In a later analysis, each TCR beta chain was defined by its CDR3 amino acid sequence together with its V-gene family, and reads lacking a unique V-gene family were excluded. In a later analysis, nearly 600 highly shared, low-generation-probability nucleotide sequences were removed to address suspected cross-contamination and a sequencing artifact. In a later analysis, a clonal expansion index was calculated for each public chain from normalized within-repertoire ranks of inferred template counts. In a later analysis, generation probabilities were computed using a VDJ recombination model fitted to out-of-frame rearrangements, and the results were checked against IGoR. Hypergeometric tests were used in a later analysis to score TCR-TCR, TCR-HLA and TCR-CMV co-occurrence, with a repertoire-size bias correction applied to the TCR pairs. False discovery rates were estimated in a later analysis by permuting HLA or CMV assignments 20 times. In a later analysis, co-occurring TCRs were grouped with DBSCAN, and TCRdist sequence similarity was added when clustering was performed within HLA-allele-positive subsets. Repertoires with fewer than 30,000 or more than 120,000 public chains were left out of co-occurrence clustering, as were five repertoires with anomalous nucleotide sharing. In its TCRdb copy, this immuneACCESS table keeps in-frame sequences only and misses some clones. Where compared with another copy, unresolved V genes explain less than half of these, and the others have no known cause. V and J calls and clone size come straight from that table; D and trimming were deduced from the DNA. In all, the sample holds 50,000 to 65,000 clones, and over 60% of those were seen once. In total, the top ten clones hold roughly 25% of the sample.

Including cysteine and phenylalanine, the CDR3 has 15 amino acids. Only CDR3 DNA remains: 45 bases, in frame from the first base. Here V drops 7 bases and J drops 1 base, and the junction holds 6 bases not matched to any gene. The CDR1 and CDR2 encoded by the germline V gene are SGHTA and FQGNSA. Broader findings and caveats from the paper: The presence/absence analyses assumed that sequencing depth was roughly uniform across donors, and that assumption may not be true. In a later analysis, TCR association rates were found to vary across HLA loci, with the most associated TCRs seen for DRB1 alleles and the fewest for HLA-C alleles. It was suggested by the authors that the approach could potentially be generalized to other disease states and immunological phenotypes. Because counts were too low, seventeen rarely observed V segments, including chromosome 9 orphons, were excluded from the earlier analysis of around 640 of the donors. Only TCR beta chains were sequenced in this cohort, and the absence of alpha or paired-chain data limited detectable features. In a later genetic analysis, a missense DCLRE1C variant was associated with V-gene and J-gene trimming of TCR beta chains, and the association was replicated in an independent cohort. A later analysis found that HLA-associated TCR beta chains were more clonally expanded and had lower generation probabilities than equally common non-associated chains. In the study, roughly 160 TCR beta chains were listed as associated with cytomegalovirus. Three of the identified cytomegalovirus-associated TCR beta chains were confirmed in vitro to be specific for cytomegalovirus antigens. According to a later analysis, parvovirus B19, influenza, CMV and Epstein-Barr virus appeared linked to several top co-occurrence clusters. The 87-base-pair reads could not distinguish some IMGT-functional V segments, including TRBV6-2 and TRBV6-3, so those segments were excluded. A cluster of highly shared sequence variants was judged likely to represent a technical artifact of the sequencing pipeline. Correlated functional status among segregating V segments might be attributable to linkage disequilibrium, but an unknown experimental factor could not be ruled out. HLA typing was unavailable for some donors at each locus, so association tests used only the typed subset. A later analysis associated around 16,000 TCR beta sequences with specific HLA alleles at a false discovery rate of 0.05. In an earlier analysis of more than 500 of the donors, most TCR beta V segments appeared in productive rearrangements about 90% or about 30% of the time, broadly matching IMGT annotations. Assigning TCR associations to individual alleles was difficult when HLA alleles, especially DR and DQ, strongly co-occurred. CMV serostatus was the only immune exposure information available for the cohort. While some public TCRs were present in many individuals, most TCR sequences turned up only very rarely across donors. A later genetic analysis reported fewer N-insertions in productive TCRs among donors in an Asian-associated ancestry cluster than the roughly 690-donor mean. The classifier was reported to diagnose cytomegalovirus status with high specificity and sensitivity in both the original and validation cohorts. A further reported finding was that TCR beta sequences accurately predicted the HLA-A and HLA-B alleles for most subjects in the first cohort. In a later analysis, most CMV-associated TCR beta chains were found to appear HLA-restricted, with HLA associations seemingly driven largely by CMV exposure.

The cohort comprised under 700 healthy bone marrow donors. All cohort members were sampled while nominally healthy, although unrecorded immune exposures were likely present. The donor was CMV seropositive and was included in the group of approximately 310 seropositive cohort members. Each donor provided a peripheral blood sample, and peripheral blood mononuclear cells were used for TCR beta sequencing. Genomic DNA extraction from the blood cell samples was performed with the Qiagen DNeasy Blood Extraction Kit. This TCR came from a man between 45 and 60 years old in good health and CMV-seropositive. The chain was built from TRBV7-2 and TRBJ1-4; 7 bases in the junction line up with TRBD1. Material for sequencing was PBMCs. In nucleotide form, the sequence is TGTGCCAGCACCTTGGGGGACAGAACTAATGAAAAACTGTTTTTT. It translates as CASTLGDRTNEKLFF.